This T cell receptor beta chain is drawn from a study of shared clonotypes between healthy human individuals. Concerning this clone: A much larger clone is a single base away; this may be a read error. This CDR3 fails to terminate in the conserved phenylalanine or tryptophan, so it likely reflects a read error.

There were only Caucasian adults among the donors, and all lived in Nashville, Tennessee. The method was immunoSEQ multiplex PCR; TCRdb's version includes in-frame clones alone and lacks a portion of them. The top ten hold about 15% of the sample, which has 90,000 to 100,000 clones, about 45% seen once. This CDR3 spans 14 amino acids. Germline CDR1 and CDR2: SNHLY and FYNNEI. Trimming pared 3 bases from V and 7 bases from J, leaving 13 bases between. Sequencing was done on a sample of PBMCs. This sequence was found in a woman between 40 and 55 years old in good health. Some clones in this sample may be carry-over from other donors' samples. This chain connects TRBV2 to TRBJ1-5; weak D call: TRBD1 (5 bases). This chain's CDR3 is CASSDRGDGQPQHL. The CDR3 coding sequence is TGTGCCAGCAGTGACCGGGGGGATGGGCAGCCCCAGCATCTT.